Sequencing of this T cell receptor beta chain was carried out in a study of OX40 agonist ivuxolimab in advanced cancers. About the research overall: Males comprised about 78% of the group, whose mean age was approximately 61 years (range roughly 20 to 90).

Overall study findings and caveats: Normalized T-cell clonal expansion was also low in a subset of nonresponders.

About this clone: As yet, its antigen is unknown.

TCRdb's table, derived via immunoSEQ multiplex PCR, lists solely in-frame clones and lacks some. The sample gives 60,000 to 90,000 clones, around 82% of which show up once; 0.76% is in the top ten. The CDR3 has 15 residues. V lost 4 bases and J 2 bases, leaving 13 bases between the germline ends. The germline gives CDR1 SGHRS, CDR2 YFSETQ. The V and J genes are TRBV5-1 and TRBJ2-1, with D possibly being TRBD2 (5 bases). The receptor was derived from an adult with an advanced solid tumor such as melanoma, head and neck, liver or kidney cancer. Sequenced material: CD4+ or CD8+ T cells sorted from blood, taken in a trial of the OX40 agonist ivuxolimab. In DNA, the CDR3 is TGCGCCAGCAGCCTGAGCGGAACCACCTACAATGAGCAGTTCTTC. Encoded protein: CASSLSGTTYNEQFF. The whole variable domain, filled in from reference TRBV5-1 and TRBJ2-1, reads KAGVTQTPRYLIKTRGQQVTLSCSPISGHRSVSWYQQTPGQGLQFLFEYFSETQRNKGNFPGRFSGRQFSNSRSEMNVSTLELGDSALYLCASSLSGTTYNEQFFGPGTRLTVL.